The 22 T cell receptor beta chains presented below share a single source sample, sequenced in a study of blood T cell repertoires in COVID-19. Profiling relied on immunoSEQ multiplex PCR, and the TCRdb table lists in-frame clones only, not all of them. The table lists 280,000 or so clones, approximately 83% of them singletons. The sample taken for sequencing was PBMCs or T cells enriched from blood (not recorded which). These receptors all come from a man aged 30 to 45 who had recovered from COVID-19.

The rearrangement uses TRBV29-1 and TRBJ2-5; maybe TRBD1 (7 bases). This CDR3 spans 13 amino acids. Trimming removed 5 bases from V and 5 bases from J, with 15 bases in between. Germline V gene sequence: CDR1 SQVTM, CDR2 ANQGSEA. For the CDR3, the DNA is TGCAGCGTTCTCCTACAGGGGAGGGAGACCCAGTACTTC. It encodes CSVLLQGRETQYF.

This chain uses TRBV5-6 with TRBJ1-4, with TRBD1 identical over 8 bases. The J segment lost 7 bases and the V segment lost 3 bases, leaving 8 bases of the junction unmatched. Looked up from germline, CDR1 is SGHDT and CDR2 is YYEEEE. The CDR3 loop spans 15 amino acids. In DNA, the CDR3 is TGTGCCAGCAGCTCGTCCCAGGGGGCAGGTGAAAAACTGTTTTTT. It encodes CASSSSQGAGEKLFF.

This sequence joins TRBV3-1 (or the pseudogene TRBV3-2) and TRBJ1-2, with TRBD1 identical over 9 bases. Per germline, CDR1 LGHDT and CDR2 YNNKEL (reference sequence). With V trimmed by 5 bases and J by 7 bases, 20 bases remained unmatched. This CDR3 has 18 amino acids. This CDR3 is CASSGTKRRQGVSSGYTF. CDR3 coding DNA: TGTGCCAGCAGCGGAACCAAGCGGAGACAGGGGGTTAGTTCTGGCTACACCTTC.

The chain employs TRBV6-5 and TRBJ1-6; the match to TRBD1 covers 8 bases. Unmatched junction bases numbered 5, after V lost 6 bases and J lost 7 bases. Germline V gene lookup returns CDR1 MNHEY and CDR2 SVGAGI. The CDR3 contains 14 residues. The CDR3 protein is CASRKDRANSPLHF. The CDR3 coding sequence is TGTGCCAGCAGAAAGGACAGGGCCAATTCACCCCTCCACTTT.

The J gene is TRBJ2-7, the V gene TRBV19; D may be TRBD1 (5 bases). Per the germline V gene, CDR1 is LNHDA and CDR2 is SQIVND (reference sequence). There are 14 residues in the CDR3. Between the trimmed V and J ends, which lost 3 bases and 3 bases, there was a span of 12 bases. CDR3: CASSIQGSGYEQYF. DNA for the CDR3: TGTGCCAGTAGTATTCAGGGTTCGGGCTACGAGCAGTACTTC. Together with reference TRBV19 and TRBJ2-7, the CDR3 gives the full variable domain: DGGITQSPKYLFRKEGQNVTLSCEQNLNHDAMYWYRQDPGQGLRLIYYSQIVNDFQKGDIAEGYSVSREKKESFPLTVTSAQKNPTAFYLCASSIQGSGYEQYFGPGTRLTVT.

The V and J genes are TRBV27 and TRBJ1-1, with D possibly matching TRBD1 (6 bases). The V gene lost 7 bases and the J gene lost 1 base, with 13 bases spanning the gap. The CDR3 totals 14 residues. In germline, CDR1 is MNHEY, CDR2 SMNVEV (reference sequence). The CDR3 is CASKRRGGNTEAFF. The DNA of the CDR3 is TGTGCCAGCAAGCGACGAGGGGGGAACACTGAAGCTTTCTTT.

The chain combines TRBV18 with TRBJ2-1; 8 bases align to TRBD1. Trimming removed 6 bases from V and 0 bases from J; junction bases left unmatched: 7. Germline CDR1 and CDR2: KGHSH and LQKENI. This CDR3 is 16 amino acids long. CDR3 coding DNA: TGTGCCAGCTCCCCTACAGGGGGTCGCTCCTACAATGAGCAGTTCTTC. Protein sequence: CASSPTGGRSYNEQFF.

The V gene is TRBV12-3 or TRBV12-4, the J gene TRBJ1-1; a possible D gene is TRBD1 (6 bases). Trimming stripped 5 bases from V and 5 bases from J, with 12 bases between. The CDR3 spans 13 residues. CDR3 in amino acids: CASSPDSKTEAFF. The CDR3 DNA reads as TGTGCCAGCAGTCCGGACAGTAAGACTGAAGCTTTCTTT.

The rearrangement uses TRBV30 and TRBJ1-2; 7 bases align to TRBD1. Trimming cost V 2 bases and J 6 bases; bases outside gene matches: 9. Looked up from germline, CDR1 is GTSNPN and CDR2 is SVGIG (reference sequence). The CDR3 covers 14 residues. The DNA for the CDR3 is TGTGCCTGGAGTTACCATACAGGGGAAGATGGCTACACCTTC. It translates to CAWSYHTGEDGYTF.

The rearrangement links TRBV5-1 to TRBJ1-1; 8 nucleotides line up with TRBD1. The CDR3 is made up of 14 amino acids. Trimming at V came to 0 bases and at J to 8 bases, leaving 6 bases not matched to a gene. Germline V gene data show CDR1 as SGHRS and CDR2 as YFSETQ. CDR3 region: CASSLGQGSVEAFF. The CDR3 coding sequence is TGCGCCAGCAGCTTGGGACAGGGGAGTGTAGAAGCTTTCTTT.

The chain combines TRBV18 with TRBJ1-3; D gene uncertain. The ends were cut back, 3 bases at V and 4 bases at J, with 13 bases in the middle. The CDR3 runs 15 residues. CDR1 is KGHSH, CDR2 LQKENI, per germline. The DNA for the CDR3 is TGTGCCAGCTCACCCCCGGTTGTCGTCGGAAACACCATATATTTT. Translating gives CASSPPVVVGNTIYF.

This chain connects TRBV19 to TRBJ2-1; 9 bases map to TRBD2. From germline, CDR1 is LNHDA and CDR2 SQIVND (reference sequence). With 5 bases clipped from V and 6 bases from J, the junction kept 11 bases outside the gene matches. The CDR3 runs to 16 residues. CDR3 nucleotide sequence: TGTGCCAGTAGTTCCCGCCCGGGACTAGCCTTCAATGAGCAGTTCTTC. This codes for CASSSRPGLAFNEQFF. The whole variable domain, remainder taken from reference TRBV19 and TRBJ2-1, is DGGITQSPKYLFRKEGQNVTLSCEQNLNHDAMYWYRQDPGQGLRLIYYSQIVNDFQKGDIAEGYSVSREKKESFPLTVTSAQKNPTAFYLCASSSRPGLAFNEQFFGPGTRLTVL.

This chain connects TRBV5-5 to TRBJ1-2; 11 bases map to TRBD1. From germline, CDR1 is SGHKS and CDR2 YYEKEE (reference sequence). V lost 4 bases and J lost 4; bases outside the gene matches: 9. The CDR3 has 16 residues. CDR3 in DNA: TGTGCCAGCAGCCCAATTCTCGGGACAGGGGGCTATGGCTACACCTTC. Translation gives CASSPILGTGGYGYTF.

This clone was seen a single time. The V call is TRBV6-2 or TRBV6-3, the J call TRBJ2-1; tentative D call: TRBD2 (6 bases). Trimming took 1 base from V and 9 from J, leaving 10 bases between them. Germline V gene sequence: CDR1 MNHEY, CDR2 SVGEGT. There are 13 residues in the CDR3. As DNA, the CDR3 is TGTGCCAGCAGTTACTTGGGGGGTCGTGAGCAGTTCTTC. Protein: CASSYLGGREQFF.

CDR3 protein: CASSTPLRDRDGYTF. The CDR3, as DNA: TGTGCCAGCAGCACACCACTCCGGGACAGGGACGGCTACACCTTC. V usage is TRBV6-5 and J usage is TRBJ1-2, with TRBD1 identical over 9 bases. V lost 6 bases to trimming and J lost 8 bases; unmatched junction nucleotides: 13. The CDR3 is made up of 15 amino acids. Germline V CDR1 and CDR2: MNHEY, SVGAGI.

This clone is a singleton in its sample. This chain uses TRBV6-2 or TRBV6-3 with TRBJ1-5; TRBD1 aligns across 9 bases. Trimming removed 6 bases from V and 0 bases from J; junction bases left unmatched: 12. This CDR3 spans 18 amino acids. Germline CDR1 is MNHEY and CDR2 is SVGEGT. In DNA, the CDR3 is TGTGCCAGCAGACCTCGGACCTACAGGGGGCATAGCAATCAGCCCCAGCATTTT. Amino acid sequence: CASRPRTYRGHSNQPQHF.

V gene TRBV2 combines with J gene TRBJ1-2, with D maybe TRBD1 (5 bases). CDR1 is SNHLY, CDR2 FYNNEI, per germline. V dropped 3 bases and J dropped 4 bases, with 15 bases sitting between them. The CDR3 is 15 amino acids. CDR3 sequence: CASSDREGRSYGYTF. CDR3 sequence (DNA): TGTGCCAGCAGTGACAGGGAGGGCCGGAGCTATGGCTACACCTTC.

In DNA form, the CDR3 reads TGTGCCAGCAGCCTAACGGCTGGGCGGGGCACCGGGGAGCTGTTTTTT. Translating gives CASSLTAGRGTGELFF. The rearrangement joins TRBV9 to TRBJ2-2; possibly TRBD2 for D (6 bases). The ends were cut back, 4 bases at V and 4 bases at J, with 17 bases in the middle. Germline values: CDR1 SGDLS, CDR2 YYNGEE. The CDR3 runs to 16 residues.

This clone was picked up one time. The genes are TRBV7-9 and TRBJ2-1; D gene uncertain. Per the germline V gene, CDR1 is SEHNR and CDR2 is FQNEAQ (reference sequence). V lost 4 bases to trimming and J lost 8 bases, with 24 bases between them. The CDR3 length is 17 residues. CDR3 DNA: TGTGCCAGCAGCTACCCAATCCCGTATCGAGTTCGCCATGAGCAGTTCTTC. It translates to CASSYPIPYRVRHEQFF.

The genes are TRBV19 and TRBJ1-6; 7 bases align to TRBD1. CDR3 length: 17 residues. Germline assignment: CDR1 LNHDA and CDR2 SQIVND (reference sequence). V shed 5 bases, J shed 2 bases, and the junction held 9 bases outside the gene matches. This CDR3 is CASSPQTGQAYNSPLHF. DNA of the CDR3: TGTGCCAGTAGTCCGCAAACCGGACAGGCCTATAATTCACCCCTCCACTTT.

The V gene is TRBV18, the J gene TRBJ1-1; D is unclear. Germline V lookup: CDR1 KGHSH, CDR2 LQKENI. V lost 3 bases and J lost 7, with 12 bases in between. The CDR3 is 13 residues long. CDR3 sequence (DNA): TGTGCCAGCTCACCCCCAGTTCCGGGTGAAGCTTTCTTT. Translated: CASSPPVPGEAFF.

The chain carries TRBV27 and TRBJ1-1; no definite D call. The CDR3 loop spans 17 amino acids. CDR1 and CDR2 (germline): MNHEY, SMNVEV (reference sequence). V was cut by 1 base and J by 6 bases, with 21 bases left in between. This CDR3 is CASSLLSWAGRSAEAFF. CDR3 nucleotides: TGTGCCAGCAGTTTATTATCCTGGGCGGGTAGATCTGCTGAAGCTTTCTTT.